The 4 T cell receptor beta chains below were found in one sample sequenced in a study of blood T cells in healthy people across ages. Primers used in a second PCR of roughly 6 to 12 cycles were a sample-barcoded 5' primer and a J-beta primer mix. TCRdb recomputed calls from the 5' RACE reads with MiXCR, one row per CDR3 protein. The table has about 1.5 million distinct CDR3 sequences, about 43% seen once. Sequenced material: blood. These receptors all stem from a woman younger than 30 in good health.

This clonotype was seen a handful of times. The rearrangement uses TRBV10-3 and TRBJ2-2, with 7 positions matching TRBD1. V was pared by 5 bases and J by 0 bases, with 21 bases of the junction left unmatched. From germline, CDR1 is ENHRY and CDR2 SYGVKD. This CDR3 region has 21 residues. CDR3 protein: CAISSASFSRTDRSNTGELFF. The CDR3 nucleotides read TGTGCCATCAGTTCAGCCTCCTTCAGCAGGACGGACAGGTCGAACACCGGGGAGCTGTTTTTT.

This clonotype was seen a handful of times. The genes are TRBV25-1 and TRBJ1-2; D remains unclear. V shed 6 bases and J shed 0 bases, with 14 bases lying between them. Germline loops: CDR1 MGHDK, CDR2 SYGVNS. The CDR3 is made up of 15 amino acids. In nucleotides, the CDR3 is TGTGCCAGCAGCGTCGGGTCAGCAGCTAACTATGGCTACACCTTC. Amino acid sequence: CASSVGSAANYGYTF.

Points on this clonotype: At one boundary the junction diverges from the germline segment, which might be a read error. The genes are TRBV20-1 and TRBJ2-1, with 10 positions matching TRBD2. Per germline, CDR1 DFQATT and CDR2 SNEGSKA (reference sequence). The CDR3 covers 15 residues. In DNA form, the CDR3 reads TGTAGTGCTAGAGCGAGTAGCGGGAGGTTTGATGAGCAGTTCTTC. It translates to CSARASSGRFDEQFF.

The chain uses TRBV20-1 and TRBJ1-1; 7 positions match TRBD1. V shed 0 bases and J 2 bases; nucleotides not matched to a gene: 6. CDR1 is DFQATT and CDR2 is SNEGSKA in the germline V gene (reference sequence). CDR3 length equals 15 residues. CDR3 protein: CSARDLRTGNTEAFF. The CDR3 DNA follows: TGCAGTGCTAGAGATCTTAGGACAGGAAACACTGAAGCTTTCTTT.